These 2 T cell receptor beta chains originate from one sample sequenced in a study of OX40 agonist ivuxolimab in advanced cancers. Repertoires were generated with immunoSEQ multiplex PCR, while TCRdb's copy carries only in-frame clones and drops some. This sample has 25,000 to 35,000 clones, with just over 90% found just once. Source: CD4+ or CD8+ T cells sorted from blood, taken in a trial of the OX40 agonist ivuxolimab. These receptors all stem from an adult with an advanced solid tumor such as melanoma, head and neck, liver or kidney cancer.

A single count supports this clone. V and J are TRBV27 and TRBJ2-1, with TRBD2 identical over 7 bases. CDR1 and CDR2 (germline): MNHEY, SMNVEV (reference sequence). This CDR3 is 16 amino acids long. Trimming at V came to 0 bases and at J to 4 bases, leaving 6 bases not matched to a gene. CDR3 region: CASSLSVAGAYNEQFF. The CDR3 DNA reads as TGTGCCAGCAGTTTATCGGTCGCGGGAGCTTACAATGAGCAGTTCTTC.

The chain recombines TRBV28 with TRBJ2-7; 13 nucleotides match TRBD2. The germline V gene has CDR1 MDHEN and CDR2 SYDVKM. J was trimmed by 1 base and V by 6 bases; bases with no gene match: 0. The CDR3 sequence is 14 residues long. DNA for the CDR3: TGTGCCAGCAGACTAGCGGGAGGGTCCTACGAGCAGTACTTC. Protein sequence: CASRLAGGSYEQYF. The full variable domain, completed using reference TRBV28 and TRBJ2-7, is DVKVTQSSRYLVKRTGEKVFLECVQDMDHENMFWYRQDPGLGLRLIYFSYDVKMKEKGDIPEGYSVSREKKERFSLILESASTNQTSMYLCASRLAGGSYEQYFGPGTRLTVT.